The T cell receptor beta chain under discussion was sequenced for a study of blood T cell repertoires in COVID-19. Looking at the study overall: Material from acute and convalescent COVID-19 was sourced from the United States, Italy and Spain. PBMCs, B-cell-depleted T cells, or T cells were the source of the cDNA or gDNA that made up the material.

Germline loops: CDR1 MNHEY, CDR2 SMNVEV (reference sequence). V lost 0 bases to trimming and J lost 3 bases, with 15 bases between them. This CDR3 has 16 amino acids. The authors' processing: From reference gene primer amplification, estimates of nucleated cell counts were derived. TCRdb keeps only in-frame clones here, not all; method: immunoSEQ multiplex PCR. The DNA was the basis for D and trimming; V, J and clone size are from that table. The sample includes fewer than 400,000 clones, 85% of them seen just once. This receptor was taken from a woman aged 18-29 years with acute or convalescent COVID-19. V and J are TRBV27 and TRBJ2-7; D remains unclear. The sequencing input was peripheral blood. The CDR3 spells CASSLSPAPRGYEQYF. The DNA for the CDR3 is TGTGCCAGCAGTTTATCGCCGGCCCCCAGAGGCTACGAGCAGTACTTC.